The clone carrying this TCR beta chain turned up a few times. As yet, its antigen is unknown. The entry originates in a study of beta chain features in type 1 diabetes. Cell sorting via CD45RO/CCR7/CD25/CD127/CD95/CD27 was performed to obtain CD4+ naive, central memory, regulatory and stem cell-like memory cells. Notes on the study in general: For type 1 diabetes patients, VDJ junctions showed fewer insertions and more deletions. Shortening of TCRB CDR3s, moderate but significant, appeared in all four CD4+ subsets of Type 1 diabetes patients.

Sequenced material consisted of expressed TCRB transcripts (all of the isolated RNA was reverse transcribed). This table comes from immunoSEQ multiplex PCR, and its TCRdb copy is limited to in-frame clones, with some not included. The sample lists 300,000 to 350,000 clones; approximately 15% were seen once. After removal of 6 bases from V and 8 bases from J, the junction contained 7 bases not matched to a gene. The CDR3 runs 14 residues. The germline V gene encodes CDR1 KGHSH and CDR2 LQKENI. V usage is TRBV18 and J usage is TRBJ1-4, with TRBD1 matching over 9 bases. The receptor was isolated from a woman between 18 and 30 years old with type 1 diabetes. Sample: naive CD4+ T cells from blood. In DNA, the CDR3 is TGTGCCAGCTCCCCGACAGGGGGGAGAGAAAAACTGTTTTTT. It yields the protein CASSPTGGREKLFF.